Listed below are T cell receptor beta chains from one sample, sequenced in a study of shared clonotypes between healthy human individuals. Method: immunoSEQ multiplex PCR; TCRdb's copy keeps in-frame clones and lacks some. The data show about 1 million clones, about 80% seen once. The sequenced material came from memory CD4+ T cells sorted from blood. Every receptor here comes from a young man in good health. Both conserved end residues are part of each CDR3. The order of the fields is D gene, V gene, J gene, clone size, CDR3 protein, CDR3 DNA. D genes are given only for firm matches. Rows give clone size only sometimes, using once, few, many, or a class for an expanded clone.

.	TRBV28	TRBJ1-3	.	CASSSGDFSGNTIYF	TGTGCCAGCAGTTCGGGGGATTTCTCTGGAAACACCATATATTTT
.	TRBV10-3	TRBJ1-2	.	CAISESEETNYGYTF	TGTGCCATCAGTGAGTCGGAGGAGACTAACTATGGCTACACCTTC
.	TRBV5-8	TRBJ1-5	once	CASSLGTVSNQPQHF	TGTGCCAGCAGCTTGGGGACAGTTAGCAATCAGCCCCAGCATTTT
TRBD2	TRBV5-4	TRBJ2-3	.	CASSSSILAGSTDTQYF	TGTGCCAGCAGCTCTAGTATACTAGCGGGAAGCACAGATACGCAGTATTTT
.	TRBV4-1	TRBJ2-1	.	CASSQDLLAPRRDEQFF	TGCGCCAGCAGCCAAGATCTCCTAGCCCCTCGTCGGGATGAGCAGTTCTTC
.	TRBV6-6	TRBJ2-2	.	CASSYEVNTGELFF	TGTGCCAGCAGTTACGAGGTGAACACCGGGGAGCTGTTTTTT
TRBD2	TRBV7-2	TRBJ2-1	.	CASSLVYSGSYNEQFF	TGTGCCAGCAGCTTGGTTTACAGCGGGAGTTACAATGAGCAGTTCTTC
.	TRBV5-4	TRBJ2-2	.	CASSWRGPTGELFF	TGTGCCAGCAGCTGGCGGGGGCCCACCGGGGAGCTGTTTTTT
.	TRBV21-1	TRBJ2-7	.	CASSKVGGDPEQYF	TGTGCCAGCAGCAAAGTTGGAGGGGATCCCGAGCAGTACTTC
TRBD1	TRBV2	TRBJ2-7	.	CASTQGRDRVNQYF	TGTGCCAGCACCCAAGGCCGGGACAGGGTCAATCAGTACTTC
TRBD2	TRBV7-2	TRBJ2-3	.	CASSLARLADTQYF	TGTGCCAGCAGCTTGGCCCGACTAGCGGATACGCAGTATTTT
TRBD1	TRBV7-2	TRBJ1-1	.	CASSFTGTGVTRTEAFF	TGTGCCAGCAGCTTTACGGGGACAGGGGTGACACGCACTGAAGCTTTCTTT
TRBD2	TRBV7-9	TRBJ2-7	.	CASSFPPRASGSSEQYF	TGTGCCAGCAGCTTCCCTCCAAGGGCTAGCGGGAGTAGCGAGCAGTACTTC
.	TRBV7-2	TRBJ1-4	.	CASSPGLSAQKLFF	TGTGCCAGCAGCCCAGGGCTATCTGCTCAAAAACTGTTTTTT
.	TRBV19	TRBJ1-2	few	CASSDIGRYGYTF	TGTGCCAGTTCGGACATTGGGCGCTATGGCTACACCTTC
TRBD1	TRBV5-1	TRBJ1-1	.	CASSSTGGPTEAFF	TGCGCCAGCAGCTCCACAGGGGGCCCCACTGAAGCTTTCTTT
TRBD2	TRBV11-3	TRBJ2-3	.	CASSLGGDGDTQYF	TGTGCCAGCAGCTTGGGGGGGGACGGAGATACGCAGTATTTT
.	TRBV19	TRBJ1-1	.	CASSVLGTEAFF	TGTGCCAGTAGCGTCTTGGGCACTGAAGCTTTCTTT
TRBD1	TRBV19	TRBJ2-5	.	CATRDSRGVETQYF	TGTGCCACCCGGGACAGTCGAGGAGTAGAGACCCAGTACTTC
.	TRBV27	TRBJ1-1	once	CASSLSSGEAFF	TGTGCCAGCAGTTTATCCTCCGGTGAAGCTTTCTTT
.	TRBV19	TRBJ1-5	once	CASSRQLLGRGPQHF	TGTGCCAGTAGTCGACAACTTCTAGGTCGGGGGCCCCAGCATTTT
.	TRBV6-5	TRBJ2-5	once	CASSYSNAPGIWTQYF	TGTGCCAGCAGTTACTCGAACGCCCCGGGGATTTGGACCCAGTACTTC
.	TRBV2	TRBJ2-2	.	CASREGRTNTGELFF	TGTGCCAGCAGGGAGGGACGGACGAACACCGGGGAGCTGTTTTTT
TRBD2	TRBV30	TRBJ2-7	.	CAWSSTSGSSYEQYF	TGTGCCTGGAGTTCGACTAGCGGGAGCTCCTACGAGCAGTACTTC
.	TRBV10-3	TRBJ2-3	once	CASLGDTQYF	TGTGCCTCCCTGGGGGATACGCAGTATTTT
.	TRBV7-2	TRBJ1-1	few	CASVRGTEAFF	TGTGCCAGCGTACGGGGCACTGAAGCTTTCTTT
TRBD1	TRBV28	TRBJ2-1	.	CASRQGAREQFF	TGTGCCAGCAGACAGGGGGCTAGGGAGCAGTTCTTC
.	TRBV5-6	TRBJ1-1	.	CASSLGHLNTEAFF	TGTGCCAGCAGCTTGGGACACCTAAACACTGAAGCTTTCTTT
.	TRBV7-9	TRBJ2-2	.	CASSSKFSFTNTGELFF	TGTGCCAGCAGCAGTAAGTTCAGTTTCACGAACACCGGGGAGCTGTTTTTT